This TCR beta chain was retrieved from a study of T-cell memory formation after mild COVID-19. TCRalpha and TCRbeta libraries used 5'RACE with constant-segment primers and UMIs. TCRdb analysed the 5' RACE reads with MiXCR anew, one entry per CDR3 protein. The table has 550,000 to 650,000 distinct CDR3 sequences, 15% to 20% seen once. V was pared by 4 bases and J by 5 bases, with 6 bases of the junction left unmatched. Germline V gene sequence: CDR1 KGHDR, CDR2 SFDVKD. The CDR3 extends over 14 amino acids. This clonotype was observed once. Its antigen is not known. Findings and limits, study-wide: The main location of contracting CD4+ clones was CM and EM, and that of contracting CD8+ clones was EMRA. Certain responding clones were present in pre-infection memory, suggesting participation of cross-reactive memory.

The chain uses TRBV24-1 and TRBJ1-2; TRBD1 matches at 7 bases. The sample comprised PBMCs or a T cell subset sorted from them (not recorded which). The source of this sequence is an adult woman who had mild COVID-19 (a few samples of this study predate the infection). Cell type and time point are not known. CDR3 sequence: CATSDGTAGYGYTF. CDR3 in DNA: TGTGCCACCAGTGACGGGACAGCCGGATATGGCTACACCTTC.